This TCR beta chain was retrieved from a study of cytomegalovirus exposure and HLA in healthy donors. Study-wide results and caveats: Most TCR sequences were rare, but some public TCRs occurred in many donors. The listing of roughly 160 TCR beta chains classed them as cytomegalovirus-associated. In a later analysis, HLA-C alleles had the fewest associated TCRs, DRB1 alleles the most.

The V gene's germline CDR1 is SGDLS and CDR2 YYNGEE. Trimming cost V 6 bases and J 0 bases, with 13 bases left between them. The CDR3 is 14 residues long. The primer mix had 60 Vbeta and 13 Jbeta primers. Measured with immunoSEQ multiplex PCR; TCRdb has only the in-frame clones, and not every one. Of approximately 140,000 clones listed, roughly 63% were seen once; the top ten hold 6% to 8.5%. About this clone itself: Its antigen is not identified.

The origin of this receptor is a woman aged 55-69 years in good health and CMV-seropositive. Sequenced: PBMCs. The chain carries TRBV9 and TRBJ2-7, with D perhaps TRBD1 (6 bases). The CDR3 region is CASTKDSISYEQYF. The CDR3 DNA sequence: TGTGCCAGCACCAAGGACAGTATCTCCTACGAGCAGTACTTC.